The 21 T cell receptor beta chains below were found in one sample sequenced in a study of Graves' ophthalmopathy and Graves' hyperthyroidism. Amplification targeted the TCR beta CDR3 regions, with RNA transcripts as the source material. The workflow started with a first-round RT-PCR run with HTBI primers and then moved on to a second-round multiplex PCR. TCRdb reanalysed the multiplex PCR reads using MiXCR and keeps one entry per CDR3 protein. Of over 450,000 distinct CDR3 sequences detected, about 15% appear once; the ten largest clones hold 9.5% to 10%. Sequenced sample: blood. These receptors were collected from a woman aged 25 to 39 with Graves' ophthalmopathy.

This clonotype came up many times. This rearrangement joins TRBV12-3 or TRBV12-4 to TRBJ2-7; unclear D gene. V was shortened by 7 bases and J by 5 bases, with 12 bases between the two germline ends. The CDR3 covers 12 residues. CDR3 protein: CASTPGDDEQYF. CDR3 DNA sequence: TGTGCCAGCACCCCCGGAGATGACGAGCAGTACTTC.

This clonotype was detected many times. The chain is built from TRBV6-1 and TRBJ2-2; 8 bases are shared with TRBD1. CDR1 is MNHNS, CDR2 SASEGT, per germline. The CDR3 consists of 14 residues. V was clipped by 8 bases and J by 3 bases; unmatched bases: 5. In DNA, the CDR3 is TGTGCCAGCGCCGGGACAGGCGACACCGGGGAGCTGTTTTTT. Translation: CASAGTGDTGELFF.

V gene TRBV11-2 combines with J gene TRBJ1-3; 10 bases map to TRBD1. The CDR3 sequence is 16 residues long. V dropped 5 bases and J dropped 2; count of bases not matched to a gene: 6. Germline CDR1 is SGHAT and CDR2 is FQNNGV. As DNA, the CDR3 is TGTGCCAGCAGCACGGGACAGGGGACGACTGGAAACACCATATATTTT. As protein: CASSTGQGTTGNTIYF.

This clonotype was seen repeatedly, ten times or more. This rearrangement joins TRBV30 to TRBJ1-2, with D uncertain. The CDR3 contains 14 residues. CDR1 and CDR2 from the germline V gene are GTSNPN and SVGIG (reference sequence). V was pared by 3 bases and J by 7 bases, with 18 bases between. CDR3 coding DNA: TGTGCCTGGAGCGCGGGAGGGAGCATGAGTGGCTACACCTTC. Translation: CAWSAGGSMSGYTF.

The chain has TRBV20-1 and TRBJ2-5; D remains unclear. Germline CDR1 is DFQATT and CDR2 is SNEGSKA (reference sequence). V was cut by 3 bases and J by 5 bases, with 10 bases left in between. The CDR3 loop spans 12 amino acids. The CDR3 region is CSASWLTETQYF. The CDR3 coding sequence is TGCAGTGCTAGTTGGCTTACGGAGACCCAGTACTTC.

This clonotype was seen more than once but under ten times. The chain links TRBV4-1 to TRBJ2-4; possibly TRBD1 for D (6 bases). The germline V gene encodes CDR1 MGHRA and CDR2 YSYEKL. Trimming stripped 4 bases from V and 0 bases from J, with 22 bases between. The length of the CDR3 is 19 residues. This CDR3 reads CASSLLPQGKGLAKNIQYF. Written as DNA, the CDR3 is TGCGCCAGCAGCCTACTCCCTCAGGGGAAAGGCCTAGCCAAAAACATTCAGTACTTC.

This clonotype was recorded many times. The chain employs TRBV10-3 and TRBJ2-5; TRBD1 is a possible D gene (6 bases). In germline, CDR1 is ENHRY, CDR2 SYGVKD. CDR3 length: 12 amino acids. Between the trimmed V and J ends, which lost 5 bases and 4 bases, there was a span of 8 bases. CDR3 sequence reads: CAISQGRETQYF. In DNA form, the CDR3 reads TGTGCCATCAGTCAGGGGAGAGAGACCCAGTACTTC.

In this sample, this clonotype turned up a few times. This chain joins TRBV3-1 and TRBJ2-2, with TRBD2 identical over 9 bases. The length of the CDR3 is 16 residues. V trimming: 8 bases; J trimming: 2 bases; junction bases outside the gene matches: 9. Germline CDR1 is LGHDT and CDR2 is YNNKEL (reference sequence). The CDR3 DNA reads TGTGCCAGCGGACCGCCGCGGGAGGGAAACACCGGGGAGCTGTTTTTT. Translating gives CASGPPREGNTGELFF.

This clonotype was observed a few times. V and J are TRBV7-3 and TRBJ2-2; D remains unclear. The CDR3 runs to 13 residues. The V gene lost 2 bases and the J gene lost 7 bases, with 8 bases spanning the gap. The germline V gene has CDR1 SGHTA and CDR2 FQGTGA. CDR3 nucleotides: TGTGCCAGCAGCTTATTGGGGAACGGGGAGCTGTTTTTT. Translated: CASSLLGNGELFF.

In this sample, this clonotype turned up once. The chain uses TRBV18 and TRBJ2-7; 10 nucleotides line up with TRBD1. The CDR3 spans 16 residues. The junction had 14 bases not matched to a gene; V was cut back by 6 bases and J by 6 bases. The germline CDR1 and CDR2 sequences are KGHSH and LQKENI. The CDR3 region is CASSPDRGWVISEQYF. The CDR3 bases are TGTGCCAGCTCCCCGGACAGGGGGTGGGTAATCTCCGAGCAGTACTTC. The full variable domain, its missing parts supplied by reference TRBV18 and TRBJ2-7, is NAGVMQNPRHLVRRRGQEARLRCSPMKGHSHVYWYRQLPEEGLKFMVYLQKENIIDESGMPKERFSAEFPKEGPSILRIQQVVRGDSAAYFCASSPDRGWVISEQYFGPGTRLTVT.

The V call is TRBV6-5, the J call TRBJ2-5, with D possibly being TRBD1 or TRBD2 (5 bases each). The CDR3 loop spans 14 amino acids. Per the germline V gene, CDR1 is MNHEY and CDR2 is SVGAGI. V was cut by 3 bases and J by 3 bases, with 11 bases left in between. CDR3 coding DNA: TGTGCCAGCAGTTATGGGGACGGAGAAGAGACCCAGTACTTC. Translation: CASSYGDGEETQYF.

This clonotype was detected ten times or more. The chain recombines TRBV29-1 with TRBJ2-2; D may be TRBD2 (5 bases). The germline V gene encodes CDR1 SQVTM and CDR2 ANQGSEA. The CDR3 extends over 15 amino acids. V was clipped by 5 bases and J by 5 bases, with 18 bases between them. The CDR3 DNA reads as TGCAGCGTTCAAACAGACTCGGCGGGTACCGGGGAGCTGTTTTTT. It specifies CSVQTDSAGTGELFF.

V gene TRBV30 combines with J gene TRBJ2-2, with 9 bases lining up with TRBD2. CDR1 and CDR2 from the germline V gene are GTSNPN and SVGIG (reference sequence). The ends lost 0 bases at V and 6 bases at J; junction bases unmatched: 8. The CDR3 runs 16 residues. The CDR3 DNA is TGTGCCTGGAGTGTACGGGGTGGCGGGGGGGCCGGGGAGCTGTTTTTT. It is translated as CAWSVRGGGGAGELFF.

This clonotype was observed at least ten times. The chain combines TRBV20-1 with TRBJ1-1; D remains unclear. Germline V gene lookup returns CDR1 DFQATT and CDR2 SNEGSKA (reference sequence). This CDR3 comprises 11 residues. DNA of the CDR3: TGCACCCTGCTGGGTCCTTCTGAAGCTTTCTTT. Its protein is CTLLGPSEAFF.

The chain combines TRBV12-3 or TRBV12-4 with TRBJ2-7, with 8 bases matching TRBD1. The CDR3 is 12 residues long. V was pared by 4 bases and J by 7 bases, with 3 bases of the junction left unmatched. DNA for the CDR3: TGTGCCAGCAGTTGGGACAGGAGGGAGCAGTACTTC. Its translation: CASSWDRREQYF.

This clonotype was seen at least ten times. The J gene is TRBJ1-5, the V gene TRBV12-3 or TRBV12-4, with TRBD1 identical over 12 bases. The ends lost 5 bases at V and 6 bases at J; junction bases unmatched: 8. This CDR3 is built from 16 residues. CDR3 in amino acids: CASSAGTGGFLQPQHF. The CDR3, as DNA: TGTGCCAGCAGTGCCGGGACAGGGGGCTTTCTTCAGCCCCAGCATTTT.

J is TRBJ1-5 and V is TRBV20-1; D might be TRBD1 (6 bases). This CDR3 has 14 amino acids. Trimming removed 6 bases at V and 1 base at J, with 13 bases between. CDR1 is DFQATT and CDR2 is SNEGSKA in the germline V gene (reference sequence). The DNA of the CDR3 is TGCAGTGCCCTTGAGGGGGGAAGCAATCAGCCCCAGCATTTT. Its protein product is CSALEGGSNQPQHF.

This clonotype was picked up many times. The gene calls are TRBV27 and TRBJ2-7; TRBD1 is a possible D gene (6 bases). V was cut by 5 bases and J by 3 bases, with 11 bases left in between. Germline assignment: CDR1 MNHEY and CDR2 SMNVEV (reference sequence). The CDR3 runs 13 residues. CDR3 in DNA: TGTGCCAGCAGTCCAGGGGCCCTCTACGAGCAGTACTTC. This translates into CASSPGALYEQYF.

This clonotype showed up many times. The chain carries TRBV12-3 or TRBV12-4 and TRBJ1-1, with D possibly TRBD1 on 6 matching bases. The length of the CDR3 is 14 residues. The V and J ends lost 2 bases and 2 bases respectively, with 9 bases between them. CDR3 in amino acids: CASSLLQGNTEAFF. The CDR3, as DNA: TGTGCCAGCAGTTTATTACAGGGAAACACTGAAGCTTTCTTT.

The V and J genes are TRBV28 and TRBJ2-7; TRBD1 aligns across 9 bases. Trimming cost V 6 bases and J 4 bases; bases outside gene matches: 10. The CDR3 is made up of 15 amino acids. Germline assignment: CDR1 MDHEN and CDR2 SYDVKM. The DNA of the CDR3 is TGTGCCAGCAGGGCCTCCGGGACAGGGTATTACGAGCAGTACTTC. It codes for CASRASGTGYYEQYF.

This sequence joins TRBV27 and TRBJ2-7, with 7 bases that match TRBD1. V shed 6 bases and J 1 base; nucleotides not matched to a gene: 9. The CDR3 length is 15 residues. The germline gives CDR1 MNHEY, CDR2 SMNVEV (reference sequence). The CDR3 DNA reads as TGTGCCAGCAGGAGACAGGGTATCGGGTCCTACGAGCAGTACTTC. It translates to CASRRQGIGSYEQYF.